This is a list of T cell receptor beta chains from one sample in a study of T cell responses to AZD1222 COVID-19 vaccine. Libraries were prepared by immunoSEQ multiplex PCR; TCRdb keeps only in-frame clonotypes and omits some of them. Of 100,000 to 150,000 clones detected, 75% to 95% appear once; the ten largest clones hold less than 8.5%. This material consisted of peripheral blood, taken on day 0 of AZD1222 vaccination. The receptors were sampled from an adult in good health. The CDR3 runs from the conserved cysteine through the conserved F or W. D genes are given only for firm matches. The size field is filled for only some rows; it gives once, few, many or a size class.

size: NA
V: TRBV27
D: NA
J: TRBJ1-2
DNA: TGTGCCAGCAGTTCTGGCCGTAACTATGGCTACACCTTC
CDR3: CASSSGRNYGYTF

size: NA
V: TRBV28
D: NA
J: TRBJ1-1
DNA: TGTGCCAGCAGTTTGGGGAGTTGGAACACTGAAGCTTTCTTT
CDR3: CASSLGSWNTEAFF

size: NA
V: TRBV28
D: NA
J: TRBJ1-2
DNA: TGTGCCAGCAAGACAGGTGTTGTCTATGGCTACACCTTC
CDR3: CASKTGVVYGYTF

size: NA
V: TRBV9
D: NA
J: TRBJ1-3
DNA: TGTGCCAGCAGCGTTACCCCCCAGACAGTCTCTGGAAACACCATATATTTT
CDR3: CASSVTPQTVSGNTIYF

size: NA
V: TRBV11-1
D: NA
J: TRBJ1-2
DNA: TGTGCCAGCAGCTTATCAGGGGATCATGGCTACACCTTC
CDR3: CASSLSGDHGYTF

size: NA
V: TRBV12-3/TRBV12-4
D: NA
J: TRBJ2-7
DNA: TGTGCCAGCAGACGGACACACGAGCAGTACTTC
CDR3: CASRRTHEQYF

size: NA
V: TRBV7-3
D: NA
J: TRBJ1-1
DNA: TGTGCCAGCAGCTCTTCGAGTCCGGGACTCTCTGAAGCTTTCTTT
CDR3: CASSSSSPGLSEAFF

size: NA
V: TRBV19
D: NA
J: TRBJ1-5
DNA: TGTGCCAGTAGTATTCTGGGGAATAGCAATCAGCCCCAGCATTTT
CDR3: CASSILGNSNQPQHF

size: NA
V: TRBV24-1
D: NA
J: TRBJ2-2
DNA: TGTGCCACCAGTGATTTGCACGGTCAGTACACCGGGGAGCTGTTTTTT
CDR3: CATSDLHGQYTGELFF

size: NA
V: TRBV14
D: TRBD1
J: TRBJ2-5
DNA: TGTGCCAGCAGCCCCCGGACAGGGGGGGAGACCCAGTACTTC
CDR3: CASSPRTGGETQYF

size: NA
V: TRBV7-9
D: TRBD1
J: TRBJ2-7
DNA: TGTGCCAGCAGCGGGACAGGGGCCTTCTACGAGCAGTACTTC
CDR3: CASSGTGAFYEQYF

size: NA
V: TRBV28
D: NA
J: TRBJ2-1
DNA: TGTGCCAGCAGTTTAAGGGGACTAACAGGGTACAATGAGCAGTTCTTC
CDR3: CASSLRGLTGYNEQFF

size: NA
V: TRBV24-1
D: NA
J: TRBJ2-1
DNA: TGTGCCACCAGCGCATACAACAATGAGCAGTTCTTC
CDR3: CATSAYNNEQFF

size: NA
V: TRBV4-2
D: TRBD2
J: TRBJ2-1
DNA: TGTGCCAGCAGCCAAGAAGCGGGGGGCAGTAATGAGCAGTTCTTC
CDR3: CASSQEAGGSNEQFF

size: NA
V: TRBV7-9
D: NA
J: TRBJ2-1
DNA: TGTGCCAGCAGCTTAGCCTTGACAGGACGAAGGGGTTACAATGAGCAGTTCTTC
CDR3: CASSLALTGRRGYNEQFF

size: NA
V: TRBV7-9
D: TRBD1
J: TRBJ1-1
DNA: TGTGCCAGCAGCCCCACGACAGGGCTGACTGAAGCTTTCTTT
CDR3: CASSPTTGLTEAFF

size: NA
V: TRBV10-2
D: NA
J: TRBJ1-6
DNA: TGCGCCAGCTGTCAGTCAAGTCCTAATTCACCCCTCCACTTT
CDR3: CASCQSSPNSPLHF

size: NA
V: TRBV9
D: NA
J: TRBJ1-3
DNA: TGTGCCAGCAGCGGAAGCCAGAACACCATATATTTT
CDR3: CASSGSQNTIYF

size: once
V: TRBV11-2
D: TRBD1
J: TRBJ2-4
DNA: TGTGCCAGCAGCTACGGACAGGGAAACATTCAGTACTTC
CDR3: CASSYGQGNIQYF

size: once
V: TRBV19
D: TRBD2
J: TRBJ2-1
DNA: TGTGCCAGTAGTCGGACTAGCGGGGGGGCCGATGAGCAGTTCTTC
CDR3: CASSRTSGGADEQFF

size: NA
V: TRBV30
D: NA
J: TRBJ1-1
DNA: TGTGCCTGGGGGGTCGCTGAAGCTTTCTTT
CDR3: CAWGVAEAFF

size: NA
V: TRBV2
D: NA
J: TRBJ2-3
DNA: TGTGCCAGCAGGCCCGAAGTAGATACGCAGTATTTT
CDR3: CASRPEVDTQYF

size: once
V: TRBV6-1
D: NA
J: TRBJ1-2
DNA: TGTGCCAGCAGTGAAGGACAGAACTATGGCTACACCTTC
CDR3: CASSEGQNYGYTF

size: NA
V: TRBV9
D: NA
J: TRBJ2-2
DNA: TGTGCCAGCAGCGTTGGACACGTAAACACCGGGGAGCTGTTTTTT
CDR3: CASSVGHVNTGELFF

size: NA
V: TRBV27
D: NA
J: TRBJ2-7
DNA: TGTGCCAGCAGTTTATCTGAAGGGTCGGGAACCTACGAGCAGTACTTC
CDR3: CASSLSEGSGTYEQYF

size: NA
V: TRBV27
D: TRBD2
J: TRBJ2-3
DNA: TGTGCCAGCAGCCCCCGGGGGGGGAATGAGCAGTATTTT
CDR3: CASSPRGGNEQYF

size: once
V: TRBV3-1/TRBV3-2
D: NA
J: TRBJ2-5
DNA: TGTGCCAGCTCGGGACTTCAAGAGACCCAGTACTTC
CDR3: CASSGLQETQYF

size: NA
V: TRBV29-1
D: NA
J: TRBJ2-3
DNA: TGCAGCGTTGAGAACGGAAAAGATACGCAGTATTTT
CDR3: CSVENGKDTQYF

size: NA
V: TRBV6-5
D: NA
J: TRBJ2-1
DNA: TGTGCCAGCAGTTACTCTACCGCCACCCTTCGCAATGAGCAGTTCTTC
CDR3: CASSYSTATLRNEQFF